This paragraph reports one T cell receptor beta chain. Its antigen target is currently unknown. No per-base quality is available; no much larger clone lies one base away. V is trimmed back by 1 base and J by 9 bases, and the junction contains 7 bases that no gene match accounts for. The CDR3 goes from the cysteine to the phenylalanine over 15 residues. The retained sequence is limited to the CDR3, 45 bases, with the frame set at the first base. CDR1 and CDR2 (LNHNV, YYDKDF) derive from the germline V gene (reference sequence). This sample is part of a study of blood T cell repertoires in COVID-19 (dated by TCRdb to 2018 to 2021). Describing the broader study: Samples from collaborators originated in the United States, Italy and Spain and spanned both the acute and convalescent phases of COVID-19. The prospective study material was composed of cDNA or gDNA derived from T cells, B-cell-depleted T cells, or PBMCs. Subjects who had been exposed to COVID-19, were actively infected with it, or had recovered from it provided the deeply sampled blood TCRbeta repertoires that made up the dataset. The repertoires were made available in a free public database intended to serve as a resource for research on the immune response to SARS-CoV-2. The samples were drawn from two sources: the first 160 participants of the ongoing ImmuneRACE study, and over 950 subjects contributed by 6 global collaborators. Sample metadata almost always included a de-identified subject ID, COVID-19 status, age in years and sex. Where available, HLA class I and class II types were obtained from metadata supplied by the sample provider rather than from assay-based typing. Study-level results and caveats: Clinical and demographic metadata were provided uncurated, with the amount varying by source and participant.

The immunoSEQ Assay, a bias-controlled multiplex PCR, was used to amplify TCRbeta CDR3 regions from genomic DNA. Turning to the authors' computational methods: Nucleated cell counts per sample were estimated from amplification of reference gene primers within the assay. Sequence reads were collapsed and filtered to measure the absolute abundance of every unique TCRbeta CDR3 rearrangement. For each sample, productive Simpson clonality was calculated by taking the square root of Simpson's diversity index across productive rearrangements. TCRdb limited this immuneACCESS table to in-frame rearrangements with V and J called. A share of clones is missing; checked studies link under half to unresolved V genes, and the rest is unexplained. That table furnishes V, J and clone size, whereas the DNA furnished D and trimming. This sample lists some 110,000 clones; around 86% were detected once. The top ten clonotypes cover roughly 4.5% of the sample.

Collaborating institutions collected whole blood in K2EDTA tubes following their own protocols. Collaborator samples were shipped for TCRbeta analysis as frozen whole blood, isolated PBMCs, or DNA extracted from either sample type. The chain was built from TRBV15 and TRBJ1-5; the central 9 bases match TRBD1. This clonotype originated in a man aged 35-49 years with acute or convalescent COVID-19. What was sequenced was peripheral blood. Here the CDR3 is given as CATSRGGQGPRPQHF. The DNA reads TGTGCCACCAGCAGAGGGGGACAGGGACCCCGGCCCCAGCATTTT.